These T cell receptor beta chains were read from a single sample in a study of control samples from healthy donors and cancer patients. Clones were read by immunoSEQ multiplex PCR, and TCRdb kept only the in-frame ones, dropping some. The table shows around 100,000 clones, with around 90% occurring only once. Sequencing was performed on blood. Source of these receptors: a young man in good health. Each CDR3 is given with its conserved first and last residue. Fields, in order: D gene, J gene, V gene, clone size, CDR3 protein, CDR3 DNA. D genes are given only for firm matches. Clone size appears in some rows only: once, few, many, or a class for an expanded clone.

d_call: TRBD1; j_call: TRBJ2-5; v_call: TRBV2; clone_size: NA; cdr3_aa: CASSNRGSVETQYF; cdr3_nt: TGTGCCAGCAGTAACAGGGGGTCGGTGGAGACCCAGTACTTC
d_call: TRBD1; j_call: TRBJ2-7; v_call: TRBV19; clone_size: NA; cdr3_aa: CASSPGQGPYEQYF; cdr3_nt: TGTGCCAGTAGTCCGGGACAGGGTCCCTACGAGCAGTACTTC
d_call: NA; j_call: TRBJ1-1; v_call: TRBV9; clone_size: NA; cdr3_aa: CASSVVSRSTEAFF; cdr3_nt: TGTGCCAGCAGCGTAGTTTCACGCAGCACTGAAGCTTTCTTT
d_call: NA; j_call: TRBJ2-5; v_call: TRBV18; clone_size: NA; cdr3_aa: CASSETTQETQYF; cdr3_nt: TGTGCCAGCTCAGAGACCACACAAGAGACCCAGTACTTC
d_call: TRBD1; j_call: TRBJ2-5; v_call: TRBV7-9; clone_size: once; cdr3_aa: CASSYADQGARETQYF; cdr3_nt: TGTGCCAGCAGCTACGCCGATCAGGGGGCGCGGGAGACCCAGTACTTC
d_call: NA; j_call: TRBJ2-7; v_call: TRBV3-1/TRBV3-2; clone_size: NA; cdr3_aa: CASSQSYWPYEQYF; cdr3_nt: TGTGCCAGCAGCCAATCTTACTGGCCCTACGAGCAGTACTTC
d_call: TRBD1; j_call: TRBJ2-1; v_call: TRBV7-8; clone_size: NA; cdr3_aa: CASSPLKGQGVNEQFF; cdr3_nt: TGTGCCAGCAGCCCACTCAAGGGACAGGGAGTCAATGAGCAGTTCTTC
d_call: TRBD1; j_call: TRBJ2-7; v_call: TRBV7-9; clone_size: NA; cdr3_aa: CASSPRTGIGEQYF; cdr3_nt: TGTGCCAGCAGCCCCCGGACAGGGATCGGCGAGCAGTACTTC
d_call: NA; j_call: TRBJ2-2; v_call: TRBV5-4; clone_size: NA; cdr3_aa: CASSFVGPNTGELFF; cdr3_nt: TGTGCCAGCAGCTTTGTCGGACCCAACACCGGGGAGCTGTTTTTT
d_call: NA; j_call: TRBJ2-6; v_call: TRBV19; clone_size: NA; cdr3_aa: CASSIVGQQPSGANVLTF; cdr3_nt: TGTGCCAGTAGTATAGTGGGCCAGCAACCCTCTGGGGCCAACGTCCTGACTTTC
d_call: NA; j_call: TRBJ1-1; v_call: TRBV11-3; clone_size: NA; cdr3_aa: CASSQGAVLLNTEAFF; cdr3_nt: TGTGCCAGCAGCCAAGGGGCGGTCTTATTGAACACTGAAGCTTTCTTT